A selection of T cell receptor beta chains follows, all from one sample in a study of blood T cells in healthy people across ages. One entry per CDR3 protein, called by TCRdb with MiXCR from the 5' RACE reads. This table has roughly 1,500,000 distinct CDR3 sequences, approximately 38% appearing once. Material for sequencing was blood. These receptors were collected from a woman aged 18-29 years in good health. Both conserved end residues are part of each CDR3. The D gene is left open where the match is weak. Clone sizes are given selectively: once, few, many, or a class where the clone is expanded.

size	D	V	J	CDR3	DNA
NA	NA	TRBV2	TRBJ1-2	CASSEWGPGANYGYTF	TGTGCCAGCAGTGAATGGGGCCCAGGGGCTAACTATGGCTACACCTTC
NA	NA	TRBV7-9	TRBJ1-4	CASSFTATLTLNEKLFF	TGTGCCAGCAGCTTTACGGCAACTCTCACTCTTAATGAAAAACTGTTTTTT
few	TRBD1	TRBV25-1	TRBJ1-2	CATGGPYGYTF	TGTGCCACAGGGGGTCCCTATGGCTACACCTTC
NA	TRBD2	TRBV20-1	TRBJ2-1	CSAAGRGNEQFF	TGCAGTGCTGCCGGGAGGGGCAATGAGCAGTTCTTC
NA	NA	TRBV2	TRBJ1-2	CASRSDAVAGYTF	TGTGCCAGCAGGTCCGATGCCGTCGCTGGCTACACCTTC
NA	TRBD1	TRBV20-1	TRBJ2-7	CSAPGTGDYEQYF	TGCAGTGCTCCCGGGACAGGAGATTACGAGCAGTACTTC
NA	NA	TRBV16	TRBJ1-4	CASSQSGQGSEKLFF	TGTGCCAGCAGCCAATCTGGGCAGGGAAGTGAAAAACTGTTTTTT
NA	TRBD1	TRBV9	TRBJ2-3	CASSVAPGTDQDTQYF	TGTGCCAGCAGCGTAGCTCCCGGGACAGACCAAGATACGCAGTATTTT
few	NA	TRBV10-3	TRBJ1-2	CASGEYTDYGYTF	TGTGCCTCCGGCGAGTACACCGACTATGGCTACACCTTC
few	TRBD1	TRBV6-6	TRBJ1-2	CANYRGPNYGYTF	TGTGCCAACTACAGGGGCCCCAACTATGGCTACACCTTC
few	NA	TRBV5-6	TRBJ1-2	CASSLGGTPYGYTF	TGTGCCAGCAGCTTGGGCGGCACACCCTATGGCTACACCTTC
NA	TRBD2	TRBV5-1	TRBJ2-3	CASSRGGVGDTQYF	TGCGCCAGCAGCCGGGGAGGGGTCGGAGATACGCAGTATTTT
NA	NA	TRBV24-1	TRBJ2-5	CATSDPKASQETQYF	TGTGCCACCAGTGACCCAAAAGCAAGCCAAGAGACCCAGTACTTC
NA	NA	TRBV21-1	TRBJ2-1	CASSKSCIGTSNNEQFF	TGTGCCAGCAGCAAATCCTGTATCGGGACTAGCAACAATGAGCAGTTCTTC
NA	TRBD2	TRBV20-1	TRBJ2-5	CSASPPGLGQETQYF	TGCAGTGCTTCCCCACCGGGACTAGGACAAGAGACCCAGTACTTC
NA	NA	TRBV27	TRBJ2-5	CASSWGRTETQYF	TGTGCCAGCAGTTGGGGCAGGACGGAGACCCAGTACTTC
once	TRBD1	TRBV7-6	TRBJ1-1	CASSLGQEGCEAFF	TGTGCCAGCAGCTTGGGACAGGAAGGCTGTGAAGCTTTCTTT
once	TRBD1	TRBV9	TRBJ2-7	CASSAEGQGVRHEQYF	TGTGCCAGCAGCGCAGAAGGACAGGGGGTTAGACACGAGCAGTACTTC
NA	TRBD1	TRBV6-1	TRBJ1-2	CASSEPGTGSYGYTF	TGTGCCAGCAGTGAACCCGGGACAGGGAGCTATGGCTACACCTTC
few	TRBD1	TRBV27	TRBJ1-1	CASSLTGGVTEAFF	TGTGCCAGCAGTCTTACAGGGGGGGTCACTGAAGCTTTCTTT
once	NA	TRBV5-1	TRBJ2-3	CASSLSGSQGTQYF	TGCGCCAGCAGCTTGTCGGGATCCCAAGGGACGCAGTATTTT
NA	NA	TRBV7-9	TRBJ2-1	CANSLAAGSPYNEQFF	TGTGCCAACAGCTTAGCCGCCGGGAGCCCCTACAATGAGCAGTTCTTC
NA	NA	TRBV5-1	TRBJ2-7	CASSSRERYEQYF	TGCGCCAGCAGCTCTCGGGAGCGTTACGAGCAGTACTTC
NA	NA	TRBV15	TRBJ1-6	CATSLVDSPLHF	TGTGCCACCTCCCTAGTGGATTCACCCCTCCACTTT
few	TRBD2	TRBV6-1	TRBJ2-1	CASTLRLGTSGDEQFF	TGTGCCAGTACTCTCAGACTTGGGACTAGCGGGGATGAGCAGTTCTTC
few	NA	TRBV7-2	TRBJ2-5	CASSFDPPGAQYF	TGTGCCAGCAGCTTTGACCCTCCGGGAGCCCAGTACTTC